This T cell receptor beta chain is from a study of identical twins. Study-wide results and limits: There were fewer insertions in abundant cord blood beta clonotypes, but memory repertoires showed no such pattern. Conclusions leaned on cross-sectional statistical analysis and did not track the same donors over time.

TCRdb independently ran MiXCR on the 5' RACE reads; one entry per CDR3 protein. The profile covers roughly 190,000 distinct CDR3 sequences, with roughly 15% appearing a single time and 40% taken by the ten largest. This clonotype showed up just a few times. Its antigen is currently unknown. This CDR3 has 14 residues. Germline V gene sequence: CDR1 SEHNR, CDR2 FQNEAQ (reference sequence). J lost 8 bases, V lost 4 bases, and 7 bases had no gene match. The same specimen was also included in a second study, on T cells expressing NK-cell markers. That paper notes: Expanded NKG2C+ T cell clones were not confirmed as HCMV-specific.

The chain has TRBV7-9 and TRBJ1-4; 7 nucleotides align to TRBD1. This TCR came from a woman aged 18-29 years in good health. The sample comprised CD8+ T cells sorted from blood. This CDR3 reads CASSSGTVEEKLFF. CDR3 DNA sequence: TGTGCCAGCAGCTCCGGGACAGTCGAGGAAAAACTGTTTTTT.